The subject of this entry is one TCR beta chain. Its antigen is unknown. No much larger clone exists at a distance of one base, and base qualities are not known. Collaborating institutions collected whole blood in K2EDTA tubes following their own protocols. Collaborator samples were shipped for TCRbeta analysis as frozen whole blood, isolated PBMCs, or DNA extracted from either sample type. The data originate from a study of blood T cell repertoires in COVID-19 (TCRdb year 2020). Some background on the complete study: Samples from collaborators originated in the United States, Italy and Spain and spanned both the acute and convalescent phases of COVID-19. The dataset comprised deeply sampled blood TCRbeta repertoires from subjects exposed to, actively infected with, or recovered from COVID-19. Samples came from the ongoing ImmuneRACE study (first 160 participants) plus 1,254 subjects from 6 global collaborators. Nearly every sample came with metadata listing a de-identified subject ID, COVID-19 status, age in years and sex. The material from the prospective study consisted of cDNA or gDNA derived from T cells, B-cell-depleted T cells, or PBMCs. The repertoires were released in a freely available public database intended as a resource for research on the immune response to SARS-CoV-2. Where available, HLA class I and class II types were taken from metadata supplied by the sample provider and were not determined by assay-based typing. General findings and caveats noted by the study authors: How much clinical and demographic metadata was included differed by source and by participant, and the metadata was provided uncurated.

The germline V gene supplies CDR1 KGHDR and CDR2 SFDVKD. Trimming removed 4 bases from V and 5 bases from J; the gene matches leave 6 bases unexplained. From its cysteine to its phenylalanine, the CDR3 spans 15 amino acids. The only DNA kept is the CDR3, 45 bases in frame from the first base. TCRbeta CDR3 regions were amplified from genomic DNA by means of the immunoSEQ Assay, a bias-controlled multiplex PCR. The original pipeline was this. Within the assay, amplification of reference gene primers was used to estimate how many nucleated cells each sample contained. To quantify the absolute abundance of each unique TCRbeta CDR3 rearrangement, sequence reads were collapsed and filtered. For each sample, productive Simpson clonality was calculated by taking the square root of Simpson's diversity index across productive rearrangements. Not all clones reach the TCRdb copy of this immuneACCESS table, which keeps in-frame sequences only. Checked studies attribute under half of the gap to unresolved V genes and leave the rest unexplained. V and J calls and clone size are those listed in that table; D and trimming were worked out from the DNA. The sample table holds 110,000 or so clones, of which 84% were seen once. The ten largest clones capture 8.1% of the sample.

The source material was peripheral blood. The sequence was collected from a woman between 40 and 50 years old with acute or convalescent COVID-19. The chain was built from TRBV24-1 and TRBJ2-2, with 7 bases in between that match TRBD2. In nucleotide form, the sequence is TGTGCCACCAGTGAGGGAGGGTATGGGACCGGGGAGCTGTTTTTT. It specifies CATSEGGYGTGELFF.